Listed below are T cell receptor beta chains from one sample, sequenced in a study of shared clonotypes between healthy human individuals. Clones were read by immunoSEQ multiplex PCR, and TCRdb kept only the in-frame ones, dropping some. The sample carries roughly 2.2 million clones, roughly 90% recorded once. The source material was naive CD4+ T cells from PBMCs. These receptors all come from a young man in good health. Some clones in this sample may be carry-over from other donors' samples. CDR3s include the opening cysteine and the closing phenylalanine or tryptophan. Each record gives: J gene, D gene, V gene, clone size, CDR3 DNA, CDR3 protein. A D gene is named only where the DNA matches it firmly. The size field is filled for only some rows; it gives once, few, many or a size class.

TRBJ1-1	.	TRBV5-1	.	TGCGCCAGCAGCTCCGCCACAGTCGCGGGCACTGAAGCTTTCTTT	CASSSATVAGTEAFF
TRBJ2-5	TRBD1	TRBV5-6	.	TGTGCCAGCAGCAGAGTGGGACAGCAATTCCAAGAGACCCAGTACTTC	CASSRVGQQFQETQYF
TRBJ2-5	.	TRBV11-1	.	TGTGCCAGCAGCTTAGTAGCGGTGGGGGTGAAGACCCAGTACTTC	CASSLVAVGVKTQYF
TRBJ1-5	.	TRBV7-9	once	TGTGCCAGCAGCTTAGGCAGCTATAGCAATCAGCCCCAGCATTTT	CASSLGSYSNQPQHF
TRBJ2-7	TRBD1	TRBV7-2	.	TGTGCCAGCAGCTTAGACCGTGGGACAGGGATGCAGTACTTC	CASSLDRGTGMQYF
TRBJ2-2	.	TRBV9	few	TGTGCCAGCAGCGTAGTAGGGTCCGGGGAGCTGTTTTTT	CASSVVGSGELFF
TRBJ1-2	TRBD1	TRBV5-4	.	TGTGCCAGCAGTAGGGACAGGGAGGGCTACACCTTC	CASSRDREGYTF
TRBJ2-3	TRBD2	TRBV30	.	TGTGCCTGGAGTCCCGGGGGGACCGCTACGCAGTATTTT	CAWSPGGTATQYF
TRBJ2-7	.	TRBV9	once	TGTGCCAGCAGCGTAGCGCCGGGAGCGGGCGAGCAGTACTTC	CASSVAPGAGEQYF
TRBJ2-7	TRBD2	TRBV28	.	TGTGCCAGCAGGGGGACTAGCGGGAGGGGAGAAGGGGAGCAGTACTTC	CASRGTSGRGEGEQYF
TRBJ1-2	TRBD1	TRBV2	.	TGTGCCAGCAGTTACACCGGGACAGTTAACTATGGCTACACCTTC	CASSYTGTVNYGYTF
TRBJ1-4	.	TRBV19	.	TGTGCCAGTAGCACAGGATCTTTCAATGAAAAACTGTTTTTT	CASSTGSFNEKLFF
TRBJ2-7	.	TRBV2	once	TGTGCCAGCAGTCCCACAGGAAATCCCTACGAGCAGTACTTC	CASSPTGNPYEQYF
TRBJ2-2	.	TRBV5-1	.	TGCGCCAGCAGCCCAGGGGCGGAGGGGAACACCGGGGAGCTGTTTTTT	CASSPGAEGNTGELFF
TRBJ1-2	.	TRBV10-3	few	TGTGCCATCAGTGAGTCAGGCCGATCCTATGGCTACACCTTC	CAISESGRSYGYTF
TRBJ2-3	.	TRBV5-4	.	TGTGCCAGCAGAACGGTGGGGGCAATAGATACGCAGTATTTT	CASRTVGAIDTQYF
TRBJ1-5	.	TRBV2	.	TGTGCCAGCAGTGATAGGGGGGACCCGGGAGGGCCCCAGCATTTT	CASSDRGDPGGPQHF
TRBJ1-5	.	TRBV7-2	.	TGTGCCAGCAGCCAATTCCCAGGGGATCAGCCCCAGCATTTT	CASSQFPGDQPQHF
TRBJ2-7	TRBD2	TRBV15	.	TGTGCCACCAGCAGACGTGGACTAGATTCCTACGAGCAGTACTTC	CATSRRGLDSYEQYF
TRBJ1-1	.	TRBV6-6	.	TGTGCCAGCAGTTACTCGGAGACAGGGAACACTGAAGCTTTCTTT	CASSYSETGNTEAFF
TRBJ1-5	.	TRBV7-2	.	TGTGCCAGCAGCTTAGCACTTAACAATCAGCCCCAGCATTTT	CASSLALNNQPQHF
TRBJ1-1	.	TRBV7-2	.	TGTGCCAGCAGCGCCCCTTTAGTCAACACTGAAGCTTTCTTT	CASSAPLVNTEAFF
TRBJ2-5	.	TRBV2	.	TGTGCCAGCAGCACCGGGACTCTTTCGACGGAGACCCAGTACTTC	CASSTGTLSTETQYF
TRBJ1-1	.	TRBV5-5	.	TGTGCCAGCACGCGGCCAGGGGACACTGAAGCTTTCTTT	CASTRPGDTEAFF
TRBJ2-2	.	TRBV7-3	.	TGTGCCAGCAGCCGAGGGGGGACGAACACCGGGGAGCTGTTTTTT	CASSRGGTNTGELFF
TRBJ2-1	TRBD1	TRBV28	once	TGTGCCAGCAGCCCCAGAATCAGGGGGAAGAGGGGCAATGAGCAGTTCTTC	CASSPRIRGKRGNEQFF